This T cell receptor beta chain originates from a study of T-cell memory formation after mild COVID-19. Study background: TCR clusters were mostly donor specific.

Study observations and caveats: Confirmation of SARS-CoV-2 specificity was lacking for second-wave clones peaking day 37. Largely, contracting CD4+ clones fell within CM and EM, and contracting CD8+ clones within EMRA. Some clones that responded were present in memory (sampled pre-infection), which suggests cross-reactive memory joined.

Via MiXCR, TCRdb re-called the 5' RACE reads, giving one row per CDR3 protein. The table lists 400,000 or so distinct CDR3 sequences, 20% of them singletons. Germline V gene lookup returns CDR1 SQVTM and CDR2 ANQGSEA. V was clipped by 0 bases and J by 4 bases, with 19 bases between them. There are 17 residues in the CDR3. This clonotype was picked up a small number of times. Its antigen remains unknown. The source is an adult woman who had mild COVID-19 (a few samples of this study predate the infection). Cell type and time point are not known. The rearrangement uses TRBV29-1 and TRBJ1-5, with TRBD1 as a possible D gene (5 bases). The specimen was PBMCs or a T cell subset sorted from them (not recorded which). CDR3 in amino acids: CSVEDTRRQGSNQPQHF. CDR3 bases: TGCAGCGTTGAAGATACCCGTAGGCAGGGTTCAAATCAGCCCCAGCATTTT.